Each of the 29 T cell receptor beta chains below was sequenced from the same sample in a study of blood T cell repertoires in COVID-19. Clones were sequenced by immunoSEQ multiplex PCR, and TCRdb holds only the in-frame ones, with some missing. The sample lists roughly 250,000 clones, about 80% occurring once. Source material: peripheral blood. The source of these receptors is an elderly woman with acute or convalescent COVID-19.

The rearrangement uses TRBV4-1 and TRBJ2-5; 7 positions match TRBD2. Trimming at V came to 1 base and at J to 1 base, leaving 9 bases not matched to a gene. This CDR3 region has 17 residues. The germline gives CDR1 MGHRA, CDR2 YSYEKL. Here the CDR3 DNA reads TGCGCCAGCAGCCAAGTTAAGGCTAGCGGTTCCCAAGAGACCCAGTACTTC. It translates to CASSQVKASGSQETQYF.

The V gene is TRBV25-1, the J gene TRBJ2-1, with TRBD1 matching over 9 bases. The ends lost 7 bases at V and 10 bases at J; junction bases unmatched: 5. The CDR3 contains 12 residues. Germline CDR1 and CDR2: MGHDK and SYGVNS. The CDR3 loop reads CASTVDRGEQFF. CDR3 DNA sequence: TGTGCCAGCACAGTGGACAGGGGCGAGCAGTTCTTC.

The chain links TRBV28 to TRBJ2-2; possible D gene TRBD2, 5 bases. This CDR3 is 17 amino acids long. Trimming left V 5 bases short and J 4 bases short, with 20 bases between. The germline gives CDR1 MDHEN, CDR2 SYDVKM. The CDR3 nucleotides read TGTGCCAGCAGTCCCTTACGCGGGCGGGCAGGCACCGGGGAGCTGTTTTTT. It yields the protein CASSPLRGRAGTGELFF.

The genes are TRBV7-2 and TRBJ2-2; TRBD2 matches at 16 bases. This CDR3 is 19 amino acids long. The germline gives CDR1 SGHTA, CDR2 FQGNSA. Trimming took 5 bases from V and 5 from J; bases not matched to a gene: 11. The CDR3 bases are TGTGCCAGCAGCCCCATCACGGGACTAGCGGGGGGGCTTACCGGGGAGCTGTTTTTT. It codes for CASSPITGLAGGLTGELFF.

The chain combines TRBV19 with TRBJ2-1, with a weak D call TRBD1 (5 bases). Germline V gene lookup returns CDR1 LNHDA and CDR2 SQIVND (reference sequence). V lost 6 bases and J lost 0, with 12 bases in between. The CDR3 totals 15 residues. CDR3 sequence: CASSRAASSYNEQFF. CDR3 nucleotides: TGTGCCAGTAGCAGGGCCGCCAGCTCCTACAATGAGCAGTTCTTC.

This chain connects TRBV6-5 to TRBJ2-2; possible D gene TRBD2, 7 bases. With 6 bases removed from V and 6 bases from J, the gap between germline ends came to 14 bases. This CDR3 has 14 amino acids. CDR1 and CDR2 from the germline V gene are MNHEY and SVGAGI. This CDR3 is CASRWGRGAGELFF. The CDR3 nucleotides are TGTGCCAGCAGATGGGGGAGGGGGGCCGGGGAGCTGTTTTTT.

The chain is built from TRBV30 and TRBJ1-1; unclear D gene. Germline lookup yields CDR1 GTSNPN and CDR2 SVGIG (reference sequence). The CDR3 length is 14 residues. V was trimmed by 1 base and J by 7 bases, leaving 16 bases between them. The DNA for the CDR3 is TGTGCCTGGAGTGGTCGGCCTTTGGGCTATGAAGCTTTCTTT. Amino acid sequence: CAWSGRPLGYEAFF.

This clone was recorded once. CDR3 amino acids: CASSYRTGAPETQYF. The CDR3 nucleotides are TGTGCCAGCAGTTACAGGACAGGGGCCCCAGAGACCCAGTACTTC. The V and J genes are TRBV6-6 and TRBJ2-5; 9 bases line up with TRBD1. Germline CDR1 and CDR2: MNHNY and SVGAGI (reference sequence). Trimming cost V 2 bases and J 4 bases; bases outside gene matches: 5. There are 15 residues in the CDR3.

CDR3 residues: CASGLIINQPQHF. For the CDR3, the DNA is TGTGCTAGTGGTTTGATCATCAATCAGCCCCAGCATTTT. The rearrangement links TRBV12-5 to TRBJ1-5, with no clear D. The V gene's germline CDR1 is LGHNT and CDR2 FRNRAP. Trimming took 2 bases from V and 3 from J, leaving 5 bases between them. The CDR3 spans 13 residues.

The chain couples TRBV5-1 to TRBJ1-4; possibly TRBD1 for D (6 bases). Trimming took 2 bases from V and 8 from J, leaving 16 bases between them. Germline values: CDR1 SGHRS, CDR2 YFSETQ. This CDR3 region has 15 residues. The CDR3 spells CASSFGQSYEEKLFF. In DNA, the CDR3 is TGCGCCAGCAGCTTTGGACAGTCGTATGAGGAAAAACTGTTTTTT.

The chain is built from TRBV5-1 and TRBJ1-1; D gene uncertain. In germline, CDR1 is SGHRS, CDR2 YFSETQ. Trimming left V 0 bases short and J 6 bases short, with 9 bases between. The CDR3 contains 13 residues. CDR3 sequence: CASSLDLRAEAFF. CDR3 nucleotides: TGCGCCAGCAGCTTGGACTTGCGGGCTGAAGCTTTCTTT.

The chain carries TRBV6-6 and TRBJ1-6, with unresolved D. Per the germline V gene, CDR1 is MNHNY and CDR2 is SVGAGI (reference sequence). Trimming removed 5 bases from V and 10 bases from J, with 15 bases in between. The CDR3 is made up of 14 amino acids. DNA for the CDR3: TGTGCCAGCAGTGACCCTCAGGCGGGATCACCCCTCCACTTT. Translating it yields CASSDPQAGSPLHF.

The CDR3 is CASRGSGGAPYEQYF. Here the CDR3 DNA reads TGTGCCAGCCGGGGTAGCGGGGGGGCCCCCTACGAGCAGTACTTC. The chain carries TRBV28 and TRBJ2-7; 11 bases match TRBD2. J lost 2 bases, V lost 8 bases, and 8 bases had no gene match. This CDR3 is built from 15 residues. Germline CDR1 reads MDHEN; CDR2 reads SYDVKM.

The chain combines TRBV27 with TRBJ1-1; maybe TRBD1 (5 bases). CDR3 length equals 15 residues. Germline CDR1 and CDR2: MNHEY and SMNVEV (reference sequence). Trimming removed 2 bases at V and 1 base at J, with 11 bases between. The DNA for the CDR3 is TGTGCCAGCAGTTTAAGTAGCGGGGCGAACACTGAAGCTTTCTTT. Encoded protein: CASSLSSGANTEAFF.

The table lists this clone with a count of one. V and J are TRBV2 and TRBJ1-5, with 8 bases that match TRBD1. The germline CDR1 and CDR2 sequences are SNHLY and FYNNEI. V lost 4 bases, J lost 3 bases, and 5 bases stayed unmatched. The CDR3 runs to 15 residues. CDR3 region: CASSGQGANNQPQHF. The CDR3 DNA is TGTGCCAGCAGTGGGCAGGGGGCGAACAATCAGCCCCAGCATTTT.

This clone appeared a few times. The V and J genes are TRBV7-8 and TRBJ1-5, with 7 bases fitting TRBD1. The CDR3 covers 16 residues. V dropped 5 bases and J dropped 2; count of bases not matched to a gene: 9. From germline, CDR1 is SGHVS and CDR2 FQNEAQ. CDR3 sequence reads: CASSPQNRGGNQPQHF. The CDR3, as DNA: TGTGCCAGCAGCCCCCAGAACAGGGGTGGCAATCAGCCCCAGCATTTT.

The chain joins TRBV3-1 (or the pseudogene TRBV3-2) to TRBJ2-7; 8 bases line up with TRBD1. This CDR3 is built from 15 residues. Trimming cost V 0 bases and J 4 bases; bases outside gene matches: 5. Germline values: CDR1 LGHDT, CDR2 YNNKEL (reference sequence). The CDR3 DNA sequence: TGTGCCAGCAGCCAAGATCGGGACAGGCGTTACGAGCAGTACTTC. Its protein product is CASSQDRDRRYEQYF.

The CDR3 sequence is CASSPVGTSGENEQFF. The CDR3, as DNA: TGTGCCAGCTCACCCGTTGGGACTAGCGGGGAAAATGAGCAGTTCTTC. The chain couples TRBV18 to TRBJ2-1, with 13 bases identical to TRBD2. The CDR3 runs 16 residues. J was trimmed by 7 bases and V by 3 bases; bases with no gene match: 6. CDR1 is KGHSH, CDR2 LQKENI, per germline.

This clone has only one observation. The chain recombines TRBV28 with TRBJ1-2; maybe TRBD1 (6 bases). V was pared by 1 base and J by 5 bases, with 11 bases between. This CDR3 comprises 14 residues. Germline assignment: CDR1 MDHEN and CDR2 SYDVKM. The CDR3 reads CASSLLAGEYGYTF. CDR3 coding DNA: TGTGCCAGCAGTTTATTGGCAGGGGAATATGGCTACACCTTC.

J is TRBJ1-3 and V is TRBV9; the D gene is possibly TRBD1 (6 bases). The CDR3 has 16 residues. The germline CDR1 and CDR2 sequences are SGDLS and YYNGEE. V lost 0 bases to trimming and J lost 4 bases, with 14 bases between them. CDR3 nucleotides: TGTGCCAGCAGCGTAGAGGCAGGGGTCACGGGAAACACCATATATTTT. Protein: CASSVEAGVTGNTIYF.

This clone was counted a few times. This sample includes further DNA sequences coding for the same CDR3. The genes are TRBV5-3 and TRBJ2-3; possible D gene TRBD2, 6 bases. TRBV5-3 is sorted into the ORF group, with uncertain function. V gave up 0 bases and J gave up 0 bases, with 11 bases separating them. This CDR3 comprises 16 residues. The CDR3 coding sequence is TGTGCCAGAAGCTTGGTTCGGCGGGGAAGCACAGATACGCAGTATTTT. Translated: CARSLVRRGSTDTQYF.

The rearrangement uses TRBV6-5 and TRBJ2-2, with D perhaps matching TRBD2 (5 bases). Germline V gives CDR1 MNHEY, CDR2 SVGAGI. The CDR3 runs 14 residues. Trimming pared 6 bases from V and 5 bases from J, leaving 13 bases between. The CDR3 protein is CASRGRTGTGELFF. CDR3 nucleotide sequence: TGTGCCAGCAGGGGTCGGACGGGAACCGGGGAGCTGTTTTTT.

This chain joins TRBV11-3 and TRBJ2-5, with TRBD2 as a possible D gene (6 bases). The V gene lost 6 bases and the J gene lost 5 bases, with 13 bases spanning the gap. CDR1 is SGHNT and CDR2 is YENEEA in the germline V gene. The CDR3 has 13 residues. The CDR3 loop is CASSSRGTETQYF. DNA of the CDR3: TGTGCCAGCAGTTCCCGGGGGACTGAGACCCAGTACTTC.

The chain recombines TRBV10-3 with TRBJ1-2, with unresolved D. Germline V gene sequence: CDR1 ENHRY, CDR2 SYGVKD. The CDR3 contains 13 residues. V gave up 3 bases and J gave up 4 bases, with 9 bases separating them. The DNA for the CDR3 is TGTGCCATCAGTGAAGATGGGAGCTATGGCTACACCTTC. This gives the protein CAISEDGSYGYTF.

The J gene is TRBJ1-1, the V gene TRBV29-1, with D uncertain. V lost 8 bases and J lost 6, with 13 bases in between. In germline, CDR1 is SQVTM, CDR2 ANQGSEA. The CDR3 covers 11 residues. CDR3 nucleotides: TGCAGCTTTGCAAGGAGCGCTGAAGCTTTCTTT. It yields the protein CSFARSAEAFF.

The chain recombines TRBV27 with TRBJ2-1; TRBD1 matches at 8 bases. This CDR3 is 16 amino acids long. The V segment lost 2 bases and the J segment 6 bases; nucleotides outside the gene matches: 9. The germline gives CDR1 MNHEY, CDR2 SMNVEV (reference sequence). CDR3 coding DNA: TGTGCCAGCAGTTTAGGCCGGGACAGGAGACCCAATGAGCAGTTCTTC. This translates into CASSLGRDRRPNEQFF.

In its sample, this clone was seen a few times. The CDR3 loop is CASTPEDSYNYGYTF. The CDR3 nucleotides read TGTGCCAGCACCCCAGAAGACTCCTATAACTATGGCTACACCTTC. The chain combines TRBV28 with TRBJ1-2; no clear D. With 7 bases removed from V and 1 base from J, the gap between germline ends came to 16 bases. The V gene's germline CDR1 is MDHEN and CDR2 SYDVKM. This CDR3 has 15 residues.

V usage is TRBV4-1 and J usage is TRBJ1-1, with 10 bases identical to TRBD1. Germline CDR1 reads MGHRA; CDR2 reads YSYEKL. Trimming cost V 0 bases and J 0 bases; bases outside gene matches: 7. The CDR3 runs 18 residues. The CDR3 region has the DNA TGCGCCAGCAGCCAAGATCCCGGGACAGGGGCCATGAACACTGAAGCTTTCTTT. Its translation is CASSQDPGTGAMNTEAFF.

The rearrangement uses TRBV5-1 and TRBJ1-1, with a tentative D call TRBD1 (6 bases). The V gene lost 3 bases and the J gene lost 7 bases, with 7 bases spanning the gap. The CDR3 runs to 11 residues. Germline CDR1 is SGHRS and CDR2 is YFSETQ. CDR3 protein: CASSSGVEAFF. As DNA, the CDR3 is TGCGCCAGCAGCTCAGGGGTTGAAGCTTTCTTT. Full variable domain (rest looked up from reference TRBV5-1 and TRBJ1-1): KAGVTQTPRYLIKTRGQQVTLSCSPISGHRSVSWYQQTPGQGLQFLFEYFSETQRNKGNFPGRFSGRQFSNSRSEMNVSTLELGDSALYLCASSSGVEAFFGQGTRLTVV.